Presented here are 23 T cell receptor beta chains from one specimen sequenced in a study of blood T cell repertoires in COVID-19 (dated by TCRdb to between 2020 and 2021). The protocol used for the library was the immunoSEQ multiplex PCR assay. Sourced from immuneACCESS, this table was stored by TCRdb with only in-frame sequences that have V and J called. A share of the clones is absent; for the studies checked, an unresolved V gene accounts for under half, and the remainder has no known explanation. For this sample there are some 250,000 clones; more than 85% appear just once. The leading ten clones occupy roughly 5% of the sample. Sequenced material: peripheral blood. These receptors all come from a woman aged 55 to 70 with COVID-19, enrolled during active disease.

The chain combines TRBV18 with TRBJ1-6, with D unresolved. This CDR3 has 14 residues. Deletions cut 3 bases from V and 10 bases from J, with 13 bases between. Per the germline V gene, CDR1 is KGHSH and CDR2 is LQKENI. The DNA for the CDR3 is TGTGCCAGCTCACCGGCGGGGATTGGGTCACCCCTCCACTTT. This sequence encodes CASSPAGIGSPLHF.

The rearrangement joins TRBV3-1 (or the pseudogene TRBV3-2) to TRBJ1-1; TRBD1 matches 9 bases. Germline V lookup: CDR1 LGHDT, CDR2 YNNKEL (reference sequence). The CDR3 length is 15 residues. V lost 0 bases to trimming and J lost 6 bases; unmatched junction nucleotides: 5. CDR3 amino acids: CASSQERGQGAEAFF. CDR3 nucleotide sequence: TGTGCCAGCAGCCAAGAAAGGGGACAGGGTGCTGAAGCTTTCTTT.

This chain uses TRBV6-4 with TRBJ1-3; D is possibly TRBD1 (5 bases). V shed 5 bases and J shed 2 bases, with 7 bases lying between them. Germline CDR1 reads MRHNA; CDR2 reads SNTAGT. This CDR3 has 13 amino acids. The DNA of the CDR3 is TGTGCCAGCAGTCAGGGCCCTGGAAACACCATATATTTT. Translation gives CASSQGPGNTIYF.

CDR3 nucleotides: TGTGCCACCAGTGACCGACAGGGGGATCAACGAGGCTACACCTTC. This translates into CATSDRQGDQRGYTF. This chain uses TRBV24-1 with TRBJ1-2; 9 bases are shared with TRBD1. Germline V gene sequence: CDR1 KGHDR, CDR2 SFDVKD. The ends lost 4 bases at V and 8 bases at J; junction bases unmatched: 10. This CDR3 spans 15 amino acids.

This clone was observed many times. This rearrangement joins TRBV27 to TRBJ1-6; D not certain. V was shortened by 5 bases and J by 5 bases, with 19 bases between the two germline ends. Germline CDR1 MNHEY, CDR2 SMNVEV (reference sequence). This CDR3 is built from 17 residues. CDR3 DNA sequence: TGTGCCAGCAGTCCCCTGACAAGAAATTGGCATAATTCACCCCTCCACTTT. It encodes CASSPLTRNWHNSPLHF.

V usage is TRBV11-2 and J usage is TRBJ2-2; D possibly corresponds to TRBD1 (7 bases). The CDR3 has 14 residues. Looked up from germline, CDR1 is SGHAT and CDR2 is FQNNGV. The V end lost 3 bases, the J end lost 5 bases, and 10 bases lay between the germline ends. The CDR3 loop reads CASSLTGRTGELFF. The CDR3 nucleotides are TGTGCCAGCAGCTTGACAGGGAGGACCGGGGAGCTGTTTTTT. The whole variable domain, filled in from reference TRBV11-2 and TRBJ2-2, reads EAGVAQSPRYKIIEKRQSVAFWCNPISGHATLYWYQQILGQGPKLLIQFQNNGVVDDSQLPKDRFSAERLKGVDSTLKIQPAKLEDSAVYLCASSLTGRTGELFFGEGSRLTVL.

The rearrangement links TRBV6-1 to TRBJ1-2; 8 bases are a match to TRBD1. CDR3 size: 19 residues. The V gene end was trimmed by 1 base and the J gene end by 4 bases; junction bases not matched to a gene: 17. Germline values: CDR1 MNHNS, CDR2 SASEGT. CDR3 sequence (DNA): TGTGCCAGCAGTGAAGTACCCCTCTCAGGACAGGGACGATCCTATGGCTACACCTTC. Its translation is CASSEVPLSGQGRSYGYTF.

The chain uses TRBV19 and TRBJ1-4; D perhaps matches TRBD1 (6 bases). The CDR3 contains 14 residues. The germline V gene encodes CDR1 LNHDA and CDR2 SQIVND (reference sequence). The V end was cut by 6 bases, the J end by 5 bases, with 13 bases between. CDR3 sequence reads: CASRTQGRNEKLFF. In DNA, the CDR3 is TGTGCCAGTAGAACTCAGGGGAGAAATGAAAAACTGTTTTTT.

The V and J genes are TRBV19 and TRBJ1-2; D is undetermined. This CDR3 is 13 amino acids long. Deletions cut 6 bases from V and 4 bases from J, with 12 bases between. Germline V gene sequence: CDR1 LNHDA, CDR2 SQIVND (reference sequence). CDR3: CASRSAGFYGYTF. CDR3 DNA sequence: TGTGCCAGTAGAAGCGCGGGCTTCTATGGCTACACCTTC.

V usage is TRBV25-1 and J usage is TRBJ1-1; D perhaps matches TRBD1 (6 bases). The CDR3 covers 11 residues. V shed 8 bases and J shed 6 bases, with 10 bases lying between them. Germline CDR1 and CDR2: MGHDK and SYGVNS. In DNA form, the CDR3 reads TGTGCCAGCCGACAGGTGGCTGAAGCTTTCTTT. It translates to CASRQVAEAFF.

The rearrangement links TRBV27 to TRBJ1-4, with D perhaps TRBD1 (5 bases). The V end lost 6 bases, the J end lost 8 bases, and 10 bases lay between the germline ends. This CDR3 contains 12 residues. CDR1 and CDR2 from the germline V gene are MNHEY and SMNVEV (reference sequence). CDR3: CASRRGGEKLFF. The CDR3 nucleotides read TGTGCCAGCAGAAGGGGAGGCGAAAAACTGTTTTTT. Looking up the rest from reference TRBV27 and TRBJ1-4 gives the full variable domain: EAQVTQNPRYLITVTGKKLTVTCSQNMNHEYMSWYRQDPGLGLRQIYYSMNVEVTDKGDVPEGYKVSRKEKRNFPLILESPSPNQTSLYFCASRRGGEKLFFGSGTQLSVL.

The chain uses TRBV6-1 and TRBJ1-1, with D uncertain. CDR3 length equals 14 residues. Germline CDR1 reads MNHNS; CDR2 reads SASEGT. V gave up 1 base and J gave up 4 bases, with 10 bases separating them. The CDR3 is CASSEVGRSTEAFF. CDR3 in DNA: TGTGCCAGCAGTGAAGTGGGCCGATCCACTGAAGCTTTCTTT.

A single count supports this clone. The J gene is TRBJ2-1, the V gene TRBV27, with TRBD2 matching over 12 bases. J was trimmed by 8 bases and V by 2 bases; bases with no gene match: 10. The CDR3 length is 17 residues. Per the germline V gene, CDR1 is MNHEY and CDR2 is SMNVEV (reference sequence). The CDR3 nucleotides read TGTGCCAGCAGTTTAGCTAGCGGGAGGGCCTTGCCACATGAGCAGTTCTTC. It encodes CASSLASGRALPHEQFF.

The CDR3 loop is CASSYDSNEQYF. DNA of the CDR3: TGTGCCAGCAGTTATGATAGTAACGAGCAGTACTTC. The chain carries TRBV6-5 and TRBJ2-7; D is unclear. Trimming cost V 3 bases and J 5 bases, with 8 bases left between them. This CDR3 contains 12 residues. Germline lookup yields CDR1 MNHEY and CDR2 SVGAGI.

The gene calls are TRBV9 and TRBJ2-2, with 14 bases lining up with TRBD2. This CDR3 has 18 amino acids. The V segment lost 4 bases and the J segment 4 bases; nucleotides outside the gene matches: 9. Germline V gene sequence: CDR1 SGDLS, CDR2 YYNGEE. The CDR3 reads CASSPRGTSGSSTGELFF. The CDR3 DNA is TGTGCCAGCAGCCCCAGGGGGACTAGCGGGAGTTCCACCGGGGAGCTGTTTTTT.

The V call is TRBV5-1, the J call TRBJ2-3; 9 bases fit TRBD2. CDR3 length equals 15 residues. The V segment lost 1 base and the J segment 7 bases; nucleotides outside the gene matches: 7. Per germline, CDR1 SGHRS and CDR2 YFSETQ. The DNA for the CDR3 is TGCGCCAGCAGCTTGTGGGGACTAGCTCTAAATACGCAGTATTTT. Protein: CASSLWGLALNTQYF.

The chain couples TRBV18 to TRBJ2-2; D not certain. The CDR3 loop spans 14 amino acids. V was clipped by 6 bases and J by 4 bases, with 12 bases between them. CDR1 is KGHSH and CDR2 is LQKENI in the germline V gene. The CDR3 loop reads CASSKPEATGELFF. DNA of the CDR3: TGTGCCAGCTCGAAGCCCGAGGCCACCGGGGAGCTGTTTTTT.

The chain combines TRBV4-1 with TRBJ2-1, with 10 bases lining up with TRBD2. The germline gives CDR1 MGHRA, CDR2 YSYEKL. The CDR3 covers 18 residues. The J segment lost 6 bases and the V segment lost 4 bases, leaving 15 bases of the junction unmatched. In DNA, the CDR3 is TGCGCCAGCAGCCGAACGGGAAGGAGCGGGAGGGCCTTCAATGAGCAGTTCTTC. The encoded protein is CASSRTGRSGRAFNEQFF.

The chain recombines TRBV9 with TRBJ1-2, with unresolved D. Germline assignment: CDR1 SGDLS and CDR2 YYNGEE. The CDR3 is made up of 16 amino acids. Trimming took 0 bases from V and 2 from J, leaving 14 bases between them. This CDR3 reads CASSVGGSRTNYGYTF. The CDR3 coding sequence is TGTGCCAGCAGCGTAGGAGGCTCTCGCACGAACTATGGCTACACCTTC.

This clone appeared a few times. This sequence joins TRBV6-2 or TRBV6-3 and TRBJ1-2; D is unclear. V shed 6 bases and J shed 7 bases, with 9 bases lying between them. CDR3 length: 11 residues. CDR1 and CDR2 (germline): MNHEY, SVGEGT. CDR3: CASSGSFGYTF. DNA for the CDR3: TGTGCCAGCAGCGGCTCATTTGGCTACACCTTC.

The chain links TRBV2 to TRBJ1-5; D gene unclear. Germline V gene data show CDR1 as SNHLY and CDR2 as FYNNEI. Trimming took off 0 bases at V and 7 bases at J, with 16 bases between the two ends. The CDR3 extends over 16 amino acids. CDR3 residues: CASSEALQAPGQPQHF. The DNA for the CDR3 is TGTGCCAGCAGTGAAGCGCTTCAGGCCCCCGGCCAGCCCCAGCATTTT.

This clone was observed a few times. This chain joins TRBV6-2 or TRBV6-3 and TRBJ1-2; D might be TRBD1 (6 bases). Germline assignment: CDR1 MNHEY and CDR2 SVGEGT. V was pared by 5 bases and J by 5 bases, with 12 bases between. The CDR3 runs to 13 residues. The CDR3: CASSTTGGYGYTF. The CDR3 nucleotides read TGTGCCAGCAGTACGACAGGCGGTTATGGCTACACCTTC.

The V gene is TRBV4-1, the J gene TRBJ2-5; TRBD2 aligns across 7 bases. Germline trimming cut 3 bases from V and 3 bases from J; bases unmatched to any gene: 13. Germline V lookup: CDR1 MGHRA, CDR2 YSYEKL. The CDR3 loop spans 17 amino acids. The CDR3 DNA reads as TGCGCCAGCAGCCATATACTAAGGACTAGTAGGGAAGAGACCCAGTACTTC. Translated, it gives CASSHILRTSREETQYF.